This T cell receptor (beta chain) was sequenced in a study of CD8 T cells in ankylosing spondylitis. Notes on the study in general: According to the report, clones linked to the disease were significantly enriched in matched synovial fluid samples taken from ankylosing spondylitis patients. About 8 highly homologous variants made up a TCR beta motif, and this motif appeared characteristic of ankylosing spondylitis blood.

J gave up 4 bases and V 6 bases, and 8 bases lay outside the gene matches. Germline values: CDR1 SGDLS, CDR2 YYNGEE. This CDR3 contains 14 residues. This clonotype has at least ten counts. Antigen unknown. TCRdb used MiXCR to reprocess the 5' RACE reads, holding one entry per CDR3 protein. The sample lists tens of thousands of distinct CDR3 sequences; 6.2% were seen once. The chain is built from TRBV9 and TRBJ2-5; TRBD1 aligns across 8 bases. The sequencing input was synovial fluid, either unsorted or a sorted T cell fraction (not recorded which). The sequence came from a male donor with ankylosing spondylitis. The CDR3 DNA sequence: TGTGCCAGCACCAGGGACAGGAATCCAGAGACCCAGTACTTC. It encodes CASTRDRNPETQYF.